The 8 T cell receptor beta chains presented below share a single source sample, sequenced in a study of blood T cell repertoires in COVID-19. The repertoire was sequenced with immunoSEQ multiplex PCR; TCRdb's copy has only in-frame clones and lacks some. There are 200,000 to 250,000 clones in the sample; over 80% occur only once, and 2% to 3% lies in the top ten. The sample consisted of peripheral blood. The source of these receptors is a man aged 25 to 40 with COVID-19, enrolled during active disease.

The genes are TRBV13 and TRBJ2-1; 9 bases match TRBD1. The V gene end was trimmed by 5 bases and the J gene end by 7 bases; junction bases not matched to a gene: 9. This CDR3 is 15 amino acids long. Germline assignment: CDR1 PRHDT and CDR2 FYEKMQ (reference sequence). The CDR3 protein is CASSRNRGRFNEQFF. In DNA, the CDR3 is TGTGCCAGCAGCCGGAACAGGGGGCGATTTAATGAGCAGTTCTTC.

This chain links TRBV2 with TRBJ2-2; 8 bases map to TRBD1. The CDR3 covers 16 residues. V lost 5 bases and J lost 0; bases outside the gene matches: 5. Germline CDR1 is SNHLY and CDR2 is FYNNEI. The CDR3 loop is CASSLQGAPNTGELFF. The DNA of the CDR3 is TGTGCCAGCAGTTTGCAGGGGGCCCCGAACACCGGGGAGCTGTTTTTT.

V usage is TRBV12-5 and J usage is TRBJ2-7; the match to TRBD1 covers 7 bases. J lost 6 bases, V lost 1 base, and 6 bases had no gene match. There are 14 residues in the CDR3. Germline values: CDR1 LGHNT, CDR2 FRNRAP. CDR3 amino acids: CASGLDTGAGEQYF. CDR3 nucleotides: TGTGCTAGTGGTTTGGATACAGGGGCTGGCGAGCAGTACTTC.

V and J are TRBV7-3 and TRBJ2-1; 10 bases align to TRBD2. The V gene's germline CDR1 is SGHTA and CDR2 FQGTGA. The CDR3 loop spans 15 amino acids. V shed 5 bases and J 2 bases; nucleotides not matched to a gene: 3. The CDR3 bases are TGTGCCAGCAGCCAGGGACTAGCGCCCTACAATGAGCAGTTCTTC. Amino acids: CASSQGLAPYNEQFF.

The chain uses TRBV7-9 and TRBJ2-7, with 8 bases identical to TRBD1. The CDR3 runs to 15 residues. Germline V gives CDR1 SEHNR, CDR2 FQNEAQ (reference sequence). J lost 3 bases, V lost 1 base, and 5 bases had no gene match. The CDR3 loop reads CASSLGQGILYEQYF. The CDR3 DNA reads as TGTGCCAGCAGCTTAGGACAGGGGATTCTCTACGAGCAGTACTTC.

V is TRBV19 and J is TRBJ1-1, with D maybe TRBD1 (6 bases). CDR3 length equals 14 residues. Germline CDR1 LNHDA, CDR2 SQIVND (reference sequence). Trimming pared 3 bases from V and 1 base from J, leaving 9 bases between. CDR3 nucleotide sequence: TGTGCCAGTAGTATGGGGGCCTCGAACACTGAAGCTTTCTTT. Protein sequence: CASSMGASNTEAFF. The complete variable domain, with remaining parts taken from reference TRBV19 and TRBJ1-1, reads DGGITQSPKYLFRKEGQNVTLSCEQNLNHDAMYWYRQDPGQGLRLIYYSQIVNDFQKGDIAEGYSVSREKKESFPLTVTSAQKNPTAFYLCASSMGASNTEAFFGQGTRLTVV.

The CDR3 DNA is TGTGCCAGTAGTCTCTCGGACTCCTCTGGAAACACCATATATTTT. It yields the protein CASSLSDSSGNTIYF. The rearrangement uses TRBV19 and TRBJ1-3, with D unresolved. The ends were cut back, 5 bases at V and 0 bases at J, with 11 bases in the middle. This CDR3 contains 15 residues. CDR1 and CDR2 (germline): LNHDA, SQIVND (reference sequence).

This clone came up a few times. The rearrangement links TRBV28 to TRBJ1-2, with D hard to call. The V end lost 4 bases, the J end lost 5 bases, and 8 bases lay between the germline ends. This CDR3 has 12 residues. CDR1 and CDR2 (germline): MDHEN, SYDVKM. The CDR3 here is CASSSRGYGYTF. CDR3 sequence (DNA): TGTGCCAGCAGTTCACGGGGTTATGGCTACACCTTC.